Shown below are 17 T cell receptor beta chains from a single sample sequenced in a study of blood T cell repertoires in COVID-19. Sequenced by immunoSEQ multiplex PCR; TCRdb stores in-frame clones only, minus some. Found here are under 200,000 clones, more than 70% of them singletons; the top ten hold roughly 14%. Sequenced input: peripheral blood. These receptors were taken from a man between 18 and 35 years old with active or convalescent COVID-19.

The chain employs TRBV3-1 (or the pseudogene TRBV3-2) and TRBJ1-1; TRBD1 is a possible D gene (5 bases). V lost 2 bases and J lost 7, with 14 bases in between. This CDR3 has 14 residues. Germline CDR1 is LGHDT and CDR2 is YNNKEL (reference sequence). The DNA of the CDR3 is TGTGCCAGCAGCCAACTGGCAGGGTCAGGTGAAGCTTTCTTT. As protein: CASSQLAGSGEAFF.

The V gene is TRBV16, the J gene TRBJ2-5; 8 bases fit TRBD1. This CDR3 is built from 18 residues. V was pared by 5 bases and J by 9 bases, with 23 bases of the junction left unmatched. CDR1 is KGHSY, CDR2 FQNENV, per germline. CDR3 in DNA: TGTGCCAGCAGCGCTCACGCGGGAAGGACAGGGCCATCTGAGGCCCAGTACTTC. This sequence encodes CASSAHAGRTGPSEAQYF.

The V and J genes are TRBV7-2 and TRBJ1-2, with a weak D call TRBD1 (6 bases). Germline V lookup: CDR1 SGHTA, CDR2 FQGNSA. The V gene lost 1 base and the J gene lost 7 bases, with 7 bases spanning the gap. The CDR3 sequence is 12 residues long. The CDR3 DNA reads as TGTGCCAGCAGCTTAGACAGGGCTGGCTACACCTTC. This translates into CASSLDRAGYTF.

This rearrangement joins TRBV23-1 to TRBJ1-1; D uncertain. TRBV23-1 is assigned to the ORF class and has an uncertain function. Trimming left V 8 bases short and J 7 bases short, with 14 bases between. The CDR3 runs to 12 residues. The CDR3 bases are TGCGCCAGCTCCCGGGAAGTCGGTGAAGCTTTCTTT. It is translated as CASSREVGEAFF.

This chain connects TRBV9 to TRBJ2-1; 9 bases are shared with TRBD2. Germline V gene lookup returns CDR1 SGDLS and CDR2 YYNGEE. The CDR3 sequence is 16 residues long. J was trimmed by 6 bases and V by 3 bases; bases with no gene match: 10. CDR3 bases: TGTGCCAGCAGCGACCCACAGGGGACTAGCCGCAATGAGCAGTTCTTC. Its translation: CASSDPQGTSRNEQFF.

V is TRBV5-1 and J is TRBJ2-1; maybe TRBD2 (6 bases). The CDR3 totals 16 residues. V was trimmed by 0 bases and J by 7 bases, leaving 17 bases between them. Germline V CDR1 and CDR2: SGHRS, YFSETQ. The CDR3 DNA reads as TGCGCCAGCAGCTTGGGCCGGGACTCCAGCATGAATGAGCAGTTCTTC. Amino acids: CASSLGRDSSMNEQFF.

The J gene is TRBJ1-2, the V gene TRBV29-1, with TRBD1 identical over 7 bases. The V and J ends lost 7 bases and 7 bases, in that order; junction bases with no gene match: 6. Germline V gives CDR1 SQVTM, CDR2 ANQGSEA. The CDR3 covers 11 residues. CDR3 nucleotide sequence: TGCAGCGCCTCGGAGGGGGCTGGCTACACCTTC. Translating gives CSASEGAGYTF.

The chain uses TRBV5-1 and TRBJ1-2; D is possibly TRBD1 (5 bases). This CDR3 region has 16 residues. The germline gives CDR1 SGHRS, CDR2 YFSETQ. Trimming pared 1 base from V and 1 base from J, leaving 14 bases between. The CDR3 bases are TGCGCCAGCAGCTTGAACCACGGGGGGGTTAACTATGGCTACACCTTC. Encoded protein: CASSLNHGGVNYGYTF.

This clone was detected once. The CDR3 bases are TGTGCCACCAGTGAACCCCGACAGGCCGATACGCAGTATTTT. Translated: CATSEPRQADTQYF. The chain couples TRBV24-1 to TRBJ2-3; the D gene is possibly TRBD1 (6 bases). This CDR3 comprises 14 residues. With 4 bases removed from V and 6 bases from J, the gap between germline ends came to 13 bases. Germline CDR1 KGHDR, CDR2 SFDVKD.

This clone came up once. The rearrangement links TRBV7-9 to TRBJ1-1; TRBD1 matches at 9 bases. V shed 1 base, J shed 3 bases, and the junction held 6 bases outside the gene matches. Germline loops: CDR1 SEHNR, CDR2 FQNEAQ (reference sequence). This CDR3 has 16 residues. The CDR3 DNA reads TGTGCCAGCAGCTTAGACCGTGGGACAGGGTACACTGAAGCTTTCTTT. Its translation is CASSLDRGTGYTEAFF.

V and J are TRBV6-5 and TRBJ2-7, with 7 bases identical to TRBD1. Trimming removed 6 bases from V and 1 base from J; junction bases left unmatched: 6. Per germline, CDR1 MNHEY and CDR2 SVGAGI. The CDR3 runs to 14 residues. CDR3 protein: CASRKTGTSYEQYF. The CDR3 nucleotides read TGTGCCAGCAGAAAGACAGGGACGTCCTACGAGCAGTACTTC.

Here the CDR3 reads CATIVRGFTNEKLFF. In DNA form, the CDR3 reads TGTGCCACCATCGTAAGGGGGTTCACTAATGAAAAACTGTTTTTT. The genes are TRBV24-1 and TRBJ1-4, with D possibly TRBD1 on 6 matching bases. Trimming stripped 8 bases from V and 2 bases from J, with 14 bases between. This CDR3 contains 15 residues. Germline V gives CDR1 KGHDR, CDR2 SFDVKD.

The chain links TRBV28 to TRBJ1-1; 8 positions match TRBD1. This CDR3 contains 14 residues. Germline CDR1 MDHEN, CDR2 SYDVKM. After removal of 3 bases from V and 2 bases from J, the junction contained 2 bases not matched to a gene. CDR3 sequence reads: CASSFTGGNTEAFF. CDR3 nucleotides: TGTGCCAGCAGTTTCACAGGGGGTAACACTGAAGCTTTCTTT. The entire variable domain, with the rest obtained from reference TRBV28 and TRBJ1-1, is as follows: DVKVTQSSRYLVKRTGEKVFLECVQDMDHENMFWYRQDPGLGLRLIYFSYDVKMKEKGDIPEGYSVSREKKERFSLILESASTNQTSMYLCASSFTGGNTEAFFGQGTRLTVV.

The chain couples TRBV7-9 to TRBJ1-3; D is ambiguous. V was cut by 1 base and J by 0 bases, with 10 bases left in between. The length of the CDR3 is 16 residues. Germline V gene data show CDR1 as SEHNR and CDR2 as FQNEAQ (reference sequence). The CDR3 region is CASSLGGGYSGNTIYF. The CDR3 DNA sequence: TGTGCCAGCAGCTTAGGCGGCGGATACTCTGGAAACACCATATATTTT.

J is TRBJ1-2 and V is TRBV6-5, with 8 bases identical to TRBD1. The trim removed 6 bases at V and 5 bases at J, leaving 2 bases unmatched. The CDR3 spans 12 residues. From germline, CDR1 is MNHEY and CDR2 SVGAGI. CDR3 region: CASRWTGYGYTF. In nucleotides, the CDR3 is TGTGCCAGCAGATGGACAGGGTATGGCTACACCTTC.

V usage is TRBV2 and J usage is TRBJ2-4, with 8 bases matching TRBD2. In germline, CDR1 is SNHLY, CDR2 FYNNEI. V trimming: 6 bases; J trimming: 9 bases; junction bases outside the gene matches: 4. The CDR3 is 12 amino acids. Here the CDR3 reads CASRNAGGIQYF. The CDR3 region has the DNA TGTGCCAGCAGGAATGCGGGGGGCATTCAGTACTTC.

The V and J genes are TRBV5-6 and TRBJ2-7; 7 bases are a match to TRBD1. CDR1 is SGHDT, CDR2 YYEEEE, per germline. The CDR3 totals 14 residues. V lost 4 bases and J lost 0; bases outside the gene matches: 4. The chain's CDR3 is CASSPGDSSYEQYF. Here the CDR3 DNA reads TGTGCCAGCAGCCCCGGGGACAGCTCCTACGAGCAGTACTTC.